The clone carrying this TCR beta chain showed up many times. Its cognate antigen is unknown. Unique molecular identifiers were incorporated when the TCRbeta library was constructed. TCRdb re-called the PCR reads through MiXCR, storing one row per CDR3 protein. This sample has about 600,000 distinct CDR3 sequences, with 10% to 15% found just once. This sample was taken from a study of T-cell reconstitution after alpha-beta-depleted transplantation in children. General study results and limits: Roughly two months post-transplant, alpha-beta T cells reportedly originated from several hundred graft clones that had expanded. It was surviving recipient T cells and thymic progenitors that gave some patients high TCRbeta diversity at day 60. Once a year had passed after transplant, T-cell counts and diversity came mostly from newly produced T cells.

V was cut by 6 bases and J by 4 bases, with 6 bases left in between. Germline lookup yields CDR1 MNHEY and CDR2 SVGAGI. This CDR3 region has 12 residues. This TCR was recovered from a male patient younger than 18 who had a stem cell transplant for acute myeloid leukemia, so the T cells may come from the graft donor. The genes are TRBV6-5 and TRBJ2-2; perhaps TRBD2 as D (5 bases). Sequenced here: PBMCs, mostly from graft donor cells, sampled 360 days after TCRalphabeta/CD19-depleted stem cell transplant. The DNA for the CDR3 is TGTGCCAGCAGCCGGGGCACCGGGGAGCTGTTTTTT. The encoded protein is CASSRGTGELFF.